This TCR beta chain was observed in a study of T-cell reconstitution after alpha-beta-depleted transplantation in children. General study results and limits: Expanded clones from the graft, numbering several hundred, reportedly supplied alpha-beta T cells about two months after transplant. At day 60, the high TCRbeta diversity found in some patients originated from recipient T cells and thymic progenitors that had survived. When one year had passed after transplant, most T-cell counts and diversity came from newly produced T cells.

CDR3 length equals 14 residues. The germline V and J ends were trimmed by 5 bases and 3 bases, with 14 bases remaining between them. Germline V CDR1 and CDR2: SGHVS, FNYEAQ. In regard to this clonotype: Its specificity is not known.

Unique molecular identifiers tagged the TCRbeta library. TCRdb called the PCR reads again in MiXCR, with one record for every CDR3 protein. This sample yields hundreds of thousands of distinct CDR3 sequences, of which over 10% are seen a single time; around 0.8% belongs to the top ten. Material: PBMCs, obtained before TCRalphabeta/CD19-depleted stem cell transplant. This sequence was found in a girl aged 2 to 9 with congenital amegakaryocytic thrombocytopenia, due to receive a stem cell transplant. The chain combines TRBV7-6 with TRBJ2-7, with TRBD2 as a possible D gene (7 bases). Here the CDR3 reads CASSLTGGFYEQYF. For the CDR3, the DNA is TGTGCCAGCAGCCTGACGGGGGGCTTCTACGAGCAGTACTTC.